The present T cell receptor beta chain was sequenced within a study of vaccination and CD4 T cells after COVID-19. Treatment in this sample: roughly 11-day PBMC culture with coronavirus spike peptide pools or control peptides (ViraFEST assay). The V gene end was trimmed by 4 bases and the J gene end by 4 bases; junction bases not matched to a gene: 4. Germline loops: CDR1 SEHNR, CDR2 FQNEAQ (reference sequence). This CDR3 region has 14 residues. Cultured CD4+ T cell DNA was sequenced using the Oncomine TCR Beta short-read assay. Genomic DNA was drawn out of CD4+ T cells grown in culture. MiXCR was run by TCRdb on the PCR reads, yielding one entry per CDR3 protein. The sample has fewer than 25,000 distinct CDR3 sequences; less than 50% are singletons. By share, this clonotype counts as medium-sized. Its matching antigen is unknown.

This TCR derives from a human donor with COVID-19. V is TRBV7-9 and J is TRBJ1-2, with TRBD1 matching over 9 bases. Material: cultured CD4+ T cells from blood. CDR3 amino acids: CASSSGQGSYGYTF. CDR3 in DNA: TGTGCCAGCAGCTCAGGACAGGGGTCCTATGGCTACACCTTC.